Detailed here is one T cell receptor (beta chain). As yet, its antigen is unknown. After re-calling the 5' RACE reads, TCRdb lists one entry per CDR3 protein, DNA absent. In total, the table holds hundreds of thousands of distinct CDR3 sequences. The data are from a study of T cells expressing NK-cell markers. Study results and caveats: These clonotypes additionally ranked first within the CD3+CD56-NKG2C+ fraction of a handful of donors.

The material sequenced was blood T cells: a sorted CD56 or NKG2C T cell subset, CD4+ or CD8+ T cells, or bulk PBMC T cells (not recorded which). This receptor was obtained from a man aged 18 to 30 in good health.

CDR3 amino acids: CASSSEPGSLVQETQYF. V gene TRBV5-1 combines with J gene TRBJ2-5. The CDR3 sequence is 17 residues long. Germline lookup yields CDR1 SGHRS and CDR2 YFSETQ.